Listed below are T cell receptor beta chains from one sample, sequenced in a study of shared T cell receptors in the human thymus. The table came from immunoSEQ multiplex PCR; TCRdb's copy has only in-frame clones and leaves some out. The repertoire consists of hundreds of thousands of clones, with approximately 87% occurring once and the leading ten covering about 0.0094%. The same data also contributed to another study, on human thymus T cells.

Material: thymocytes. The receptor source for this set is a boy younger than two with a congenital heart defect. Both conserved end residues are part of each CDR3.

len: 14; v_gene: TRBV6-6; j_gene: TRBJ2-7; CDR3aa: CASSKERSSYEQYF
len: 15; v_gene: TRBV28; j_gene: TRBJ2-7; CDR3aa: CASSSPTGSSYEQYF
len: 15; v_gene: TRBV4-3; j_gene: TRBJ2-1; CDR3aa: CASSQGSGRFDEQFF
len: 13; v_gene: TRBV11-3; j_gene: TRBJ2-2; CDR3aa: CASSDRATGELFF
len: 17; v_gene: TRBV5-1; j_gene: TRBJ2-1; CDR3aa: CASSLSQQGSSYNEQFF
len: 15; v_gene: TRBV28; j_gene: TRBJ2-7; CDR3aa: CASSQRQILSYEQYF
len: 14; v_gene: TRBV7-2; j_gene: TRBJ2-7; CDR3aa: CASSLTRGVREQYF
len: 14; v_gene: TRBV5-4; j_gene: TRBJ2-7; CDR3aa: CASSAGGQGYEQYF
len: 13; v_gene: TRBV5-6; j_gene: TRBJ2-7; CDR3aa: CASRPREIYEQYF
len: 17; v_gene: TRBV15; j_gene: TRBJ2-3; CDR3aa: CATSTPGLAELTDTQYF
len: 19; v_gene: TRBV15; j_gene: TRBJ2-1; CDR3aa: CATSLFHAGTEGSYNEQFF
len: 14; v_gene: TRBV13; j_gene: TRBJ2-2; CDR3aa: CASSSQGWAGELFF
len: 15; v_gene: TRBV5-1; j_gene: TRBJ2-5; CDR3aa: CASSRTAKNQETQYF
len: 15; v_gene: TRBV5-5; j_gene: TRBJ2-7; CDR3aa: CASSLPRDTTYEQYF
len: 18; v_gene: TRBV27; j_gene: TRBJ2-7; CDR3aa: CASSGNGKVDRNVREQYF
len: 20; v_gene: TRBV7-7; j_gene: TRBJ2-3; CDR3aa: CASSLPSSTGTGDSTDTQYF